A selection of T cell receptor beta chains follows, all from one sample in a study of shared clonotypes between healthy human individuals. The protocol was immunoSEQ multiplex PCR, while the TCRdb copy is restricted to in-frame clones and leaves out a portion. Here the sample spans roughly 640,000 clones, 95% to 98% being singletons. The sample taken for sequencing was naive CD4+ T cells sorted from blood. These receptors all come from a woman aged 30 to 39 in good health. Each CDR3 is given with its conserved first and last residue. Fields, in order: V gene, CDR3 protein.

>TRBV5-1
CASSLAFSYEQYF
>TRBV6-5
CASSYSKTIVNSPLHF
>TRBV9
CASSDRAHVSGELFF
>TRBV30
CAFKGQGNAEAFF
>TRBV28
CASFFLGQGGYGYTF
>TRBV19
CASSIAGRQRQPQHF
>TRBV6-1
CASSGNTIYF
>TRBV23-1
CASSQGGANTGELFF
>TRBV2
CASSYSGSGNGELFF
>TRBV28
CASSSPGGRYYGYTF
>TRBV7-8
CASSLEGRSGNTIYF
>TRBV2
CATYSTRANTEAFF
>TRBV5-5
CASRGGNEQFF
>TRBV5-4
CASSLVGRSYNEQFF